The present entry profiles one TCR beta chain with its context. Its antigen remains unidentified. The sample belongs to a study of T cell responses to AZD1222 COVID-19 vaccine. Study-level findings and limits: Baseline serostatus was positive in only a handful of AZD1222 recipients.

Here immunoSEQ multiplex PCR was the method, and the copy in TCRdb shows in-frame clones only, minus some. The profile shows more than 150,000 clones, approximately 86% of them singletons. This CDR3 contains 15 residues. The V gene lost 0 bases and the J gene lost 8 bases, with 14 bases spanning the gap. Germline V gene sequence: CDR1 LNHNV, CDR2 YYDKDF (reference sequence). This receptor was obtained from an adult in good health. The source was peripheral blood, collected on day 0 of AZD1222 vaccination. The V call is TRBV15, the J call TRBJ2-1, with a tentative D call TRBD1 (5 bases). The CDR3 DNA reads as TGTGCCACCAGCAGAGATGGGGCCACCACGGATGAGCAGTTCTTC. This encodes CATSRDGATTDEQFF.